This passage covers 21 T cell receptor beta chains from one sample sequenced in a study of blood T cell repertoires in COVID-19. Here immunoSEQ multiplex PCR was the method, and the copy in TCRdb shows in-frame clones only, minus some. This sample has 200,000 to 300,000 clones, with approximately 80% found just once. Source material: peripheral blood. These receptors came from a man aged 35 to 55 with acute or convalescent COVID-19.

This clone has a single count. This chain connects TRBV5-4 to TRBJ2-3; 8 bases are a match to TRBD2. CDR3 length: 15 amino acids. V lost 3 bases to trimming and J lost 3 bases; unmatched junction nucleotides: 6. The V gene's germline CDR1 is SGHNT and CDR2 YYREEE (reference sequence). The CDR3 spells CASSSKKRETDTQYF. The CDR3 nucleotides read TGTGCCAGCAGCTCCAAGAAGCGGGAGACAGATACGCAGTATTTT. The full variable domain, its missing parts supplied by reference TRBV5-4 and TRBJ2-3, is ETGVTQSPTHLIKTRGQQVTLRCSSQSGHNTVSWYQQALGQGPQFIFQYYREEENGRGNFPPRFSGLQFPNYSSELNVNALELDDSALYLCASSSKKRETDTQYFGPGTRLTVL.

The gene calls are TRBV1 and TRBJ2-1; the DNA was not compared with TRBD2, the D call given in the table. TRBV1 is marked as a pseudogene. The CDR3 has 15 amino acids. For the CDR3, the DNA is TGCACCAGCAGTGGGCGAGAGACTAGACAAAATGAGCAGTTCTTC. Its protein is CTSSGRETRQNEQFF.

The rearrangement links TRBV19 to TRBJ2-1, with TRBD1 matching 8 bases. Germline V gene sequence: CDR1 LNHDA, CDR2 SQIVND (reference sequence). The CDR3 length is 15 residues. V was clipped by 3 bases and J by 5 bases; unmatched bases: 6. CDR3 sequence: CASSMGQVNDNEQFF. The CDR3, as DNA: TGTGCCAGTAGTATGGGACAGGTAAACGACAATGAGCAGTTCTTC.

The chain employs TRBV9 and TRBJ1-1; 8 bases map to TRBD1. The V segment lost 0 bases and the J segment 2 bases; nucleotides outside the gene matches: 6. Germline CDR1 and CDR2: SGDLS and YYNGEE. This CDR3 has 16 residues. CDR3 DNA sequence: TGTGCCAGCAGCGTAGTTGGACAGGGAGTAAACACTGAAGCTTTCTTT. This codes for CASSVVGQGVNTEAFF.

This chain joins TRBV6-1 and TRBJ1-2, with 9 nucleotides matching TRBD1. CDR1 is MNHNS, CDR2 SASEGT, per germline. The CDR3 extends over 14 amino acids. V lost 3 bases to trimming and J lost 3 bases; unmatched junction nucleotides: 2. In DNA form, the CDR3 reads TGTGCCAGCAGTGACCGGACAGGGGACTATGGCTACACCTTC. Translated: CASSDRTGDYGYTF.

J is TRBJ2-3 and V is TRBV19, with TRBD2 matching 9 bases. Germline-derived CDR1 and CDR2 are LNHDA and SQIVND (reference sequence). The CDR3 loop spans 17 amino acids. V gave up 2 bases and J gave up 2 bases; unmatched junction bases: 8. CDR3 in amino acids: CASSISGTSRYTDTQYF. The CDR3 nucleotides are TGTGCCAGTAGTATATCCGGGACTAGCAGATACACAGATACGCAGTATTTT.

This clone was found once. The chain carries TRBV6-2 or TRBV6-3 and TRBJ1-2; D remains unclear. The CDR3 has 12 amino acids. V shed 2 bases and J shed 8 bases, with 9 bases lying between them. Germline V gene sequence: CDR1 MNHEY, CDR2 SVGEGT. CDR3 sequence: CASSYGREGYTF. In nucleotides, the CDR3 is TGTGCCAGCAGTTACGGACGGGAAGGCTACACCTTC.

This clone occurred a few times. This sample includes further DNA sequences coding for the same CDR3. The V and J genes are TRBV28 and TRBJ1-2, with 8 nucleotides matching TRBD1. Trimming took 4 bases from V and 8 from J; bases not matched to a gene: 6. The CDR3 extends over 13 amino acids. Germline CDR1 reads MDHEN; CDR2 reads SYDVKM. The CDR3 DNA follows: TGTGCCAGCAGTTCAGGACAGGGCGGAGGCTACACCTTC. This translates into CASSSGQGGGYTF.

J is TRBJ2-2 and V is TRBV3-1 (or the pseudogene TRBV3-2); 7 nucleotides line up with TRBD2. The CDR3 length is 16 residues. Looked up from germline, CDR1 is LGHDT and CDR2 is YNNKEL (reference sequence). J lost 0 bases, V lost 3 bases, and 4 bases had no gene match. The CDR3 coding sequence is TGTGCCAGCAGCCACTTACTAGCGTCGAACACCGGGGAGCTGTTTTTT. Amino acids: CASSHLLASNTGELFF.

V gene TRBV4-2 combines with J gene TRBJ2-7; D is uncertain. Between the trimmed V and J ends, which lost 0 bases and 3 bases, there was a span of 12 bases. Germline CDR1 reads LGHNA; CDR2 reads YNFKEQ. The CDR3 has 15 amino acids. The CDR3 spells CASSQDGQIVYEQYF. CDR3 nucleotides: TGTGCCAGCAGCCAAGATGGGCAGATAGTCTACGAGCAGTACTTC.

This chain joins TRBV4-3 and TRBJ1-2; TRBD1 aligns across 11 bases. This CDR3 region has 17 residues. Looked up from germline, CDR1 is LGHNA and CDR2 is YSLEER. V lost 0 bases and J lost 8; bases outside the gene matches: 11. The CDR3 coding sequence is TGCGCCAGCAGCCAAGAAGTGATCGGGACAGGGGGGGAGGGCTACACCTTC. Protein: CASSQEVIGTGGEGYTF.

This clone has only a few counts. This chain joins TRBV15 and TRBJ2-1; weak D call: TRBD1 (6 bases). The germline V gene encodes CDR1 LNHNV and CDR2 YYDKDF (reference sequence). CDR3 length: 13 residues. V was pared by 3 bases and J by 5 bases, with 8 bases between. The CDR3 DNA reads TGTGCCACCAGCAGCAGGGGAGACAATGAGCAGTTCTTC. This sequence encodes CATSSRGDNEQFF.

The gene calls are TRBV29-1 and TRBJ2-2; D perhaps matches TRBD1 (6 bases). V was pared by 1 base and J by 0 bases, with 12 bases between. The CDR3 spans 16 residues. Germline V gives CDR1 SQVTM, CDR2 ANQGSEA. The CDR3 sequence: CSVEGWTAANTGELFF. In DNA, the CDR3 is TGCAGCGTTGAAGGCTGGACAGCCGCGAACACCGGGGAGCTGTTTTTT.

V gene TRBV6-5 combines with J gene TRBJ2-1; unclear D gene. Germline V gene lookup returns CDR1 MNHEY and CDR2 SVGAGI. V lost 0 bases and J 7 bases, leaving 16 bases between the germline ends. This CDR3 comprises 16 residues. The CDR3 loop is CASSYSNLENPNEQFF. Here the CDR3 DNA reads TGTGCCAGCAGTTACTCGAACCTAGAAAATCCGAATGAGCAGTTCTTC.

The chain employs TRBV5-1 and TRBJ1-6, with 8 bases lining up with TRBD1. With V trimmed by 0 bases and J by 8 bases, 4 bases remained unmatched. The CDR3 consists of 15 residues. Germline CDR1 is SGHRS and CDR2 is YFSETQ. DNA for the CDR3: TGCGCCAGCAGCTTGGATTCGACAGGGGATTCACCCCTCCACTTT. Translating gives CASSLDSTGDSPLHF.

This CDR3 reads CASSRGLAGETQYF. Here the CDR3 DNA reads TGTGCCAGCAGCCGGGGACTAGCGGGGGAGACCCAGTACTTC. The rearrangement joins TRBV5-8 to TRBJ2-5; 13 bases line up with TRBD2. Germline V CDR1 and CDR2: SGHTS, YDEGEE. The CDR3 has 14 amino acids. The junction had 2 bases not matched to a gene; V was cut back by 4 bases and J by 5 bases. Variable domain in full (rest from reference TRBV5-8 and TRBJ2-5): EAGVTQSPTHLIKTRGQQATLRCSPISGHTSVYWYQQALGLGLQFLLWYDEGEERNRGNFPPRFSGRQFPNYSSELNVNALELEDSALYLCASSRGLAGETQYFGPGTRLLVL.

The chain links TRBV27 to TRBJ1-2, with 11 bases that match TRBD1. The CDR3 extends over 16 amino acids. J lost 7 bases, V lost 5 bases, and 12 bases had no gene match. Germline-derived CDR1 and CDR2 are MNHEY and SMNVEV (reference sequence). CDR3 region: CASSPLGQGAFFGYTF. DNA of the CDR3: TGTGCCAGCAGTCCCCTAGGACAGGGGGCTTTCTTTGGCTACACCTTC.

The V and J genes are TRBV10-3 and TRBJ1-1; D remains unclear. The CDR3 spans 13 residues. Trimming removed 4 bases from V and 4 bases from J, with 10 bases in between. Germline CDR1 ENHRY, CDR2 SYGVKD. The CDR3 sequence is CAISGRERTEAFF. DNA of the CDR3: TGTGCCATCAGTGGGCGGGAACGCACTGAAGCTTTCTTT.

The chain uses TRBV19 and TRBJ1-1; TRBD1 aligns across 8 bases. V was pared by 6 bases and J by 14 bases, with 14 bases of the junction left unmatched. CDR1 and CDR2 from the germline V gene are LNHDA and SQIVND (reference sequence). This CDR3 is 13 amino acids long. CDR3 region: CASSNNRGEMVFF. Here the CDR3 DNA reads TGTGCCAGTAGCAACAACAGGGGGGAAATGGTGTTCTTT. The variable domain in full, with the rest retrieved from reference TRBV19 and TRBJ1-1, is DGGITQSPKYLFRKEGQNVTLSCEQNLNHDAMYWYRQDPGQGLRLIYYSQIVNDFQKGDIAEGYSVSREKKESFPLTVTSAQKNPTAFYLCASSNNRGEMVFFGQGTRLTVV.

The gene calls are TRBV5-8 and TRBJ1-5; tentatively, D is TRBD1 (6 bases). Germline CDR1 SGHTS, CDR2 YDEGEE. The V gene lost 1 base and the J gene lost 6 bases, with 11 bases spanning the gap. This CDR3 is built from 14 residues. The CDR3 region is CASSLIGGFQPQHF. CDR3 coding DNA: TGTGCCAGCAGCTTGATAGGGGGTTTTCAGCCCCAGCATTTT.

This clone was counted only a few times. V and J are TRBV5-5 and TRBJ1-1, with no clear D. The V end was cut by 2 bases, the J end by 2 bases, with 4 bases between. The CDR3 totals 12 residues. CDR1 and CDR2 (germline): SGHKS, YYEKEE (reference sequence). This CDR3 is CASSFINTEAFF. As DNA, the CDR3 is TGTGCCAGCAGCTTTATTAACACTGAAGCTTTCTTT.